Following are 3 T cell receptor beta chains from one sample sequenced in a study of cytomegalovirus exposure and HLA in healthy donors. TCRdb keeps only in-frame clones here, not all; method: immunoSEQ multiplex PCR. Altogether over 55,000 clones are present, 75% to 95% being singletons, with the ten largest covering about 3%. Input material: PBMCs. The source of these receptors is a man aged 18 to 30 in good health and CMV-seronegative.

This chain uses TRBV7-9 with TRBJ2-5; D uncertain. V dropped 3 bases and J dropped 1 base, with 6 bases sitting between them. This CDR3 comprises 13 residues. The V gene's germline CDR1 is SEHNR and CDR2 FQNEAQ (reference sequence). The CDR3 DNA is TGTGCCAGCAGCTTCGACTCCCAAGAGACCCAGTACTTC. As protein: CASSFDSQETQYF.

The chain combines TRBV10-1 with TRBJ2-6, with 9 bases lining up with TRBD1. CDR3 size: 16 residues. Per the germline V gene, CDR1 is WNHNN and CDR2 is SYGVQD (reference sequence). Trimming removed 8 bases from V and 2 bases from J; junction bases left unmatched: 7. The CDR3 region is CASAPGQGAGANVLTF. CDR3 sequence (DNA): TGCGCCAGCGCTCCGGGACAGGGTGCTGGGGCCAACGTCCTGACTTTC.

The sample holds a few counts of this clone. The V call is TRBV28, the J call TRBJ2-1, with 9 bases that match TRBD1. The CDR3 loop spans 14 amino acids. The V segment lost 7 bases and the J segment 9 bases; nucleotides outside the gene matches: 10. The V gene's germline CDR1 is MDHEN and CDR2 SYDVKM. CDR3 loop: CASNSVQGAGEQFF. CDR3 bases: TGTGCCAGCAATAGTGTACAGGGGGCAGGTGAGCAGTTCTTC.